The present T cell receptor (beta chain) was sequenced within a study of T cell changes during pregnancy in multiple sclerosis. The CDR3 has 12 amino acids. Trimming left V 3 bases short and J 6 bases short, with 11 bases between. Germline V gives CDR1 SQVTM, CDR2 ANQGSEA. The protocol was immunoSEQ multiplex PCR, while the TCRdb copy is restricted to in-frame clones and leaves out a portion. The sample carries tens of thousands of clones, roughly 92% recorded once. The receptor was derived from a female donor in good health, enrolled as a control in a pregnancy study. The chain couples TRBV29-1 to TRBJ1-1; TRBD1 might be the D (6 bases). The starting material was peripheral blood, obtained in the third trimester of pregnancy. The CDR3 protein is CSVEDSGAEAFF. The CDR3 region has the DNA TGCAGCGTTGAGGACAGCGGAGCTGAAGCTTTCTTT.